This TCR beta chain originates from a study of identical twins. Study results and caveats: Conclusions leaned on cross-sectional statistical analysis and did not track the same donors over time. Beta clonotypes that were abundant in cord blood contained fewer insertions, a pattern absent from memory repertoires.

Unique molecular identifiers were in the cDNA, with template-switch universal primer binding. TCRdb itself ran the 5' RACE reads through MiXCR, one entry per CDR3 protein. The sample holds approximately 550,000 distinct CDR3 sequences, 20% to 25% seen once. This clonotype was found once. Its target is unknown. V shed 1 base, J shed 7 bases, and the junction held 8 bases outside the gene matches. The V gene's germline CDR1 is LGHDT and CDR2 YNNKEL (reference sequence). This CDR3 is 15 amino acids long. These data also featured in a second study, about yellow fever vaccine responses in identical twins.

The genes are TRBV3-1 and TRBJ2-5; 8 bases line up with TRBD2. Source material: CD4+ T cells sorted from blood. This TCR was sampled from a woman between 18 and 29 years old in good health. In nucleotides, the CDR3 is TGTGCCAGCAGCCAAGGGACCGGGACTAGTGTGACCCAGTACTTC. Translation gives CASSQGTGTSVTQYF.